This T cell receptor (beta chain) was identified in a study of T cell responses to AZD1222 COVID-19 vaccine. Background on the study: Some second doses came at about 4 weeks and others at about 12 weeks; these were pooled. The study, taken as a whole, reports: At baseline, seropositivity was found in only a handful of AZD1222 recipients.

This clone was counted between two and nine times. Its antigen is still unknown. Using immunoSEQ multiplex PCR, the repertoire was profiled, and TCRdb retains in-frame clones only, with some absent. Of about 99,000 clones listed, over 85% were seen once; the top ten hold about an eighth. This CDR3 is 14 amino acids long. The germline gives CDR1 SNHLY, CDR2 FYNNEI. Trimming left V 8 bases short and J 3 bases short, with 17 bases between. The chain combines TRBV2 with TRBJ2-7; D unclear. This specimen was peripheral blood, taken on day 0 of AZD1222 vaccination. This receptor was taken from an adult in good health. The DNA for the CDR3 is TGTGCCAGCCACCCGGGTGCCGGGTACTACGAGCAGTACTTC. It specifies CASHPGAGYYEQYF.